This entry is about one T cell receptor (beta chain). During active infection, Seattle patients enrolled and were then monitored through disease. V shed 2 bases and J shed 5 bases, with 7 bases lying between them. The CDR3 runs 13 residues. Germline loops: CDR1 SGHVS, CDR2 FQNEAQ. The sample comes from a study of blood T cell repertoires in COVID-19. Study overall: Samples representing acute and convalescent COVID-19 were sourced from the United States, Italy and Spain. PBMCs, B-cell-depleted T cells, or T cells were the source of the cDNA or gDNA that made up the material.

Study processing details: It was from reference gene primer amplification that nucleated cell counts were estimated. Produced via immunoSEQ multiplex PCR; TCRdb's table is partial and in-frame only. V, J and clone size are taken as reported in that table, and D and trimming were inferred from the DNA itself. The sample consists of about 250,000 clones, around 88% of them appearing once. Sequencing was performed on peripheral blood. The rearrangement uses TRBV7-8 and TRBJ1-5, with D unclear. The receptor comes from a woman younger than 45 with COVID-19, enrolled during active disease. CDR3 in amino acids: CASSLLLDQPQHF. DNA for the CDR3: TGTGCCAGCAGCTTACTTCTCGATCAGCCCCAGCATTTT.